Listed here are 32 T cell receptor beta chains from one sample, sequenced in a study of blood T cell repertoires in COVID-19. Only in-frame clones appear in the TCRdb table, and some are missing; sequencing was by immunoSEQ multiplex PCR. The sample yields about 280,000 clones, roughly 89% seen once. Input material: peripheral blood. These TCRs come from a woman aged 25 to 39 with COVID-19, enrolled during active disease.

The chain uses TRBV6-2 or TRBV6-3 and TRBJ1-3, with D perhaps matching TRBD1 (5 bases). Germline V lookup: CDR1 MNHEY, CDR2 SVGEGT. The CDR3 covers 12 residues. V was cut by 2 bases and J by 8 bases, with 7 bases left in between. The CDR3 bases are TGTGCCAGCAGTTACACAGGATACACCATATATTTT. Translation gives CASSYTGYTIYF.

This chain joins TRBV5-1 and TRBJ1-2, with TRBD1 matching 12 bases. The CDR3 has 15 amino acids. J lost 4 bases, V lost 3 bases, and 4 bases had no gene match. CDR1 SGHRS and CDR2 YFSETQ come from the germline V gene. This chain's CDR3 is CASSWGQGAGYGYTF. The CDR3, as DNA: TGCGCCAGCAGCTGGGGACAGGGGGCGGGCTATGGCTACACCTTC.

This chain links TRBV7-8 with TRBJ1-5; tentatively, D is TRBD1 (6 bases). The CDR3 sequence is 17 residues long. The germline CDR1 and CDR2 sequences are SGHVS and FQNEAQ. V dropped 0 bases and J dropped 2 bases, with 14 bases sitting between them. CDR3 region: CASSLALTGVGNQPQHF. CDR3 DNA sequence: TGTGCCAGCAGCTTAGCGCTGACAGGAGTTGGCAATCAGCCCCAGCATTTT.

The chain recombines TRBV4-1 with TRBJ1-2; possible D gene TRBD1, 5 bases. V was cut by 4 bases and J by 8 bases, with 17 bases left in between. The CDR3 is made up of 14 amino acids. Germline CDR1 MGHRA, CDR2 YSYEKL. The CDR3 region is CASSPSTAPRGYTF. CDR3 nucleotides: TGCGCCAGCAGCCCCTCGACAGCGCCGAGGGGCTACACCTTC.

The V call is TRBV27, the J call TRBJ2-2, with 10 bases lining up with TRBD1. Germline CDR1 MNHEY, CDR2 SMNVEV (reference sequence). V dropped 2 bases and J dropped 6; count of bases not matched to a gene: 0. The CDR3 consists of 14 residues. CDR3 sequence reads: CASSLGTGAGELFF. The CDR3 DNA reads TGTGCCAGCAGTTTAGGGACAGGGGCCGGGGAGCTGTTTTTT.

V gene TRBV5-1 combines with J gene TRBJ1-5, with D possibly matching TRBD1 (6 bases). The germline CDR1 and CDR2 sequences are SGHRS and YFSETQ. Deletions cut 4 bases from V and 10 bases from J, with 18 bases between. The CDR3 totals 14 residues. CDR3 DNA sequence: TGCGCCAGCAGCCTTCCGGACAGAGGGGATCCCCAGCATTTT. Translating it yields CASSLPDRGDPQHF.

The gene calls are TRBV5-1 and TRBJ2-7, with a weak D call TRBD1 (7 bases). The CDR3 consists of 19 residues. Trimming shortened V by 0 bases and J by 0 bases, and 22 bases separated the two germline ends. Germline assignment: CDR1 SGHRS and CDR2 YFSETQ. CDR3 loop: CASSLGPSVPGGSSYEQYF. CDR3 coding DNA: TGCGCCAGCAGCTTGGGTCCGTCTGTGCCAGGGGGGAGCTCCTACGAGCAGTACTTC.

This clone showed up just once. The chain has TRBV24-1 and TRBJ1-5; weak D call: TRBD1 (5 bases). In germline, CDR1 is KGHDR, CDR2 SFDVKD. Trimming shortened V by 9 bases and J by 4 bases, and 15 bases separated the two germline ends. The CDR3 runs 14 residues. The CDR3 reads CATRGASFNQPQHF. The CDR3 DNA reads as TGTGCCACCCGTGGGGCATCTTTTAATCAGCCCCAGCATTTT.

A few counts support this clone. The rearrangement links TRBV19 to TRBJ1-1, with 8 nucleotides matching TRBD1. The ends lost 6 bases at V and 8 bases at J; junction bases unmatched: 8. CDR1 LNHDA and CDR2 SQIVND come from the germline V gene (reference sequence). The CDR3 spans 13 residues. The CDR3 reads CASRTGGIPEAFF. As DNA, the CDR3 is TGTGCCAGTAGAACAGGGGGGATCCCAGAAGCTTTCTTT.

This clone has just a few counts. V gene TRBV6-5 combines with J gene TRBJ2-7; possibly TRBD1 for D (6 bases). The CDR3 runs 14 residues. The germline gives CDR1 MNHEY, CDR2 SVGAGI. The V end was cut by 5 bases, the J end by 2 bases, with 13 bases between. The CDR3 region is CASSPRDKAYEQYF. CDR3 DNA: TGTGCCAGCAGTCCCCGGGACAAAGCCTACGAGCAGTACTTC.

The chain uses TRBV5-1 and TRBJ2-3; TRBD2 matches at 12 bases. CDR3 length equals 14 residues. Germline V gene lookup returns CDR1 SGHRS and CDR2 YFSETQ. J was trimmed by 3 bases and V by 9 bases; bases with no gene match: 5. CDR3 residues: CATQLAGGTDTQYF. The DNA of the CDR3 is TGCGCCACCCAACTAGCGGGGGGAACAGATACGCAGTATTTT.

V and J are TRBV30 and TRBJ2-2; unclear D gene. Germline CDR1 and CDR2: GTSNPN and SVGIG (reference sequence). V was cut by 4 bases and J by 2 bases, with 5 bases left in between. This CDR3 contains 12 residues. The CDR3 region is CAWTFNTGELFF. The CDR3 DNA reads as TGTGCCTGGACTTTTAACACCGGGGAGCTGTTTTTT.

The DNA of the CDR3 is TGTGCCAGCAGTCGTAAAGGGACAGGGGTTGTGACTAATGAAAAACTGTTTTTT. Translating it yields CASSRKGTGVVTNEKLFF. The rearrangement uses TRBV2 and TRBJ1-4; 10 positions match TRBD1. This CDR3 contains 18 residues. Losses at the gene ends were 5 bases for V and 2 bases for J; bases not matched to a gene: 11. Germline values: CDR1 SNHLY, CDR2 FYNNEI.

The chain carries TRBV7-6 and TRBJ1-1; 8 bases are shared with TRBD1. The CDR3 totals 16 residues. The trim removed 5 bases at V and 1 base at J, leaving 9 bases unmatched. Germline lookup yields CDR1 SGHVS and CDR2 FNYEAQ. The CDR3 DNA reads as TGTGCCAGCAGCGCAAACTACAGGGGGGAGAACACTGAAGCTTTCTTT. Translating gives CASSANYRGENTEAFF.

This sequence joins TRBV28 and TRBJ1-1; possible D gene TRBD1, 6 bases. Deletions cut 3 bases from V and 0 bases from J, with 11 bases between. CDR3 length: 15 residues. Germline values: CDR1 MDHEN, CDR2 SYDVKM. The CDR3 sequence is CASSFFGGLNTEAFF. CDR3 coding DNA: TGTGCCAGCAGTTTTTTTGGGGGCCTGAACACTGAAGCTTTCTTT.

The chain uses TRBV9 and TRBJ1-3; D not certain. Trimming pared 5 bases from V and 1 base from J, leaving 7 bases between. CDR1 is SGDLS and CDR2 is YYNGEE in the germline V gene. The CDR3 extends over 13 amino acids. This CDR3 reads CASRPNSGNTIYF. As DNA, the CDR3 is TGTGCCAGCAGACCTAATTCTGGAAACACCATATATTTT.

The V call is TRBV28, the J call TRBJ1-1; D is possibly TRBD1 (5 bases). The CDR3 has 15 residues. Germline values: CDR1 MDHEN, CDR2 SYDVKM. V was clipped by 7 bases and J by 4 bases, with 19 bases between them. CDR3 DNA: TGTGCCAGCAACCCTACGAGGGGAGGCGGCACTGAAGCTTTCTTT. Translated, it gives CASNPTRGGGTEAFF.

The rearrangement links TRBV11-1 to TRBJ1-5, with D possibly matching TRBD1 (5 bases). Trimming removed 4 bases from V and 4 bases from J, with 8 bases in between. Germline V gene data show CDR1 as SGHAT and CDR2 as FQDESV (reference sequence). The CDR3 covers 13 residues. The CDR3 protein is CASSSGLNQPQHF. The CDR3 DNA is TGTGCCAGCAGCTCAGGGTTAAATCAGCCCCAGCATTTT.

This clone was picked up a small number of times. The chain carries TRBV2 and TRBJ2-7; TRBD1 agrees at 10 bases. Germline V gene data show CDR1 as SNHLY and CDR2 as FYNNEI. After removal of 10 bases from V and 5 bases from J, the junction contained 14 bases not matched to a gene. The CDR3 extends over 15 amino acids. CDR3 region: CATTFEGQGFDEQYF. The DNA for the CDR3 is TGTGCCACCACCTTTGAGGGACAGGGGTTCGACGAGCAGTACTTC.

This clone was seen a single time. The V and J genes are TRBV27 and TRBJ2-1; the match to TRBD2 covers 9 bases. The CDR3 runs 14 residues. V was pared by 6 bases and J by 8 bases, with 8 bases of the junction left unmatched. Per the germline V gene, CDR1 is MNHEY and CDR2 is SMNVEV (reference sequence). The CDR3 protein is CASSFAWTSDEQFF. CDR3 DNA sequence: TGTGCCAGCAGCTTCGCTTGGACTAGCGATGAGCAGTTCTTC.

V gene TRBV19 combines with J gene TRBJ1-2; weak D call: TRBD1 (6 bases). The CDR3 has 13 amino acids. CDR1 and CDR2 from the germline V gene are LNHDA and SQIVND (reference sequence). Trimming took 5 bases from V and 14 from J, leaving 21 bases between them. The CDR3 bases are TGTGCCAGTAGTGCCGGGGGGCACACTGCTAAGACCTTC. Its translation: CASSAGGHTAKTF. Complete variable domain (other parts from reference TRBV19 and TRBJ1-2): DGGITQSPKYLFRKEGQNVTLSCEQNLNHDAMYWYRQDPGQGLRLIYYSQIVNDFQKGDIAEGYSVSREKKESFPLTVTSAQKNPTAFYLCASSAGGHTAKTFGSGTRLTVV.

The CDR3 coding sequence is TGTGCCAGCAGTAACCCGACAGGGGTTGGCTACACCTTC. Translating it yields CASSNPTGVGYTF. The chain joins TRBV6-1 to TRBJ1-2, with TRBD1 matching 8 bases. Trimming removed 5 bases from V and 7 bases from J; junction bases left unmatched: 6. The CDR3 is 13 residues long. In germline, CDR1 is MNHNS, CDR2 SASEGT.

This clone occurred once. The chain couples TRBV5-1 to TRBJ2-3, with TRBD2 matching 9 bases. V was pared by 2 bases and J by 5 bases, with 6 bases of the junction left unmatched. This CDR3 is 15 amino acids long. CDR1 SGHRS and CDR2 YFSETQ come from the germline V gene. CDR3 region: CASSFRGGARDTQYF. The DNA for the CDR3 is TGCGCCAGCAGCTTCCGCGGGGGGGCGCGAGATACGCAGTATTTT. The full variable domain, completed using reference TRBV5-1 and TRBJ2-3, is KAGVTQTPRYLIKTRGQQVTLSCSPISGHRSVSWYQQTPGQGLQFLFEYFSETQRNKGNFPGRFSGRQFSNSRSEMNVSTLELGDSALYLCASSFRGGARDTQYFGPGTRLTVL.

This chain joins TRBV7-9 and TRBJ2-3, with TRBD1 as a possible D gene (5 bases). The CDR3 extends over 14 amino acids. Per the germline V gene, CDR1 is SEHNR and CDR2 is FQNEAQ (reference sequence). With 1 base removed from V and 5 bases from J, the gap between germline ends came to 10 bases. The CDR3 is CASSLDTGRDTQYF. The CDR3 bases are TGTGCCAGCAGCTTAGACACAGGCCGAGATACGCAGTATTTT.

V is TRBV19 and J is TRBJ1-2; weak D call: TRBD1 (5 bases). V lost 2 bases and J 4 bases, leaving 20 bases between the germline ends. Per the germline V gene, CDR1 is LNHDA and CDR2 is SQIVND (reference sequence). The CDR3 runs 17 residues. As DNA, the CDR3 is TGTGCCAGTAGTATAAGTGGAGAGTTCAGGGCACGCTATGGCTACACCTTC. It translates to CASSISGEFRARYGYTF.

The chain links TRBV5-8 to TRBJ1-1, with 9 nucleotides matching TRBD1. Germline trimming cut 4 bases from V and 5 bases from J; bases unmatched to any gene: 12. This CDR3 has 16 amino acids. Per the germline V gene, CDR1 is SGHTS and CDR2 is YDEGEE. The CDR3, as DNA: TGTGCCAGCAGCCCCCTTCCCGGGACAGGGAGTACTGAAGCTTTCTTT. Translating it yields CASSPLPGTGSTEAFF.

The chain combines TRBV6-5 with TRBJ1-1; the D gene is possibly TRBD1 (5 bases). The CDR3 contains 13 residues. The V gene's germline CDR1 is MNHEY and CDR2 SVGAGI. V lost 1 base and J 4 bases, leaving 7 bases between the germline ends. The DNA for the CDR3 is TGTGCCAGCAGTTACTTCGGGGGCACTGAAGCTTTCTTT. Its protein product is CASSYFGGTEAFF.

This clone showed up just once. J is TRBJ2-5 and V is TRBV29-1; 9 nucleotides line up with TRBD1. After removal of 4 bases from V and 5 bases from J, the junction contained 11 bases not matched to a gene. Germline V gene data show CDR1 as SQVTM and CDR2 as ANQGSEA. The CDR3 runs 15 residues. CDR3 in amino acids: CSVGRQGQGSETQYF. DNA of the CDR3: TGCAGCGTTGGACGTCAGGGACAGGGATCGGAGACCCAGTACTTC.

The J gene is TRBJ2-5, the V gene TRBV6-5; 9 bases align to TRBD1. V lost 0 bases and J lost 4; bases outside the gene matches: 6. This CDR3 is 16 amino acids long. The germline V gene encodes CDR1 MNHEY and CDR2 SVGAGI. The CDR3 reads CASSYSTGGWRETQYF. CDR3 in DNA: TGTGCCAGCAGTTACTCGACAGGGGGTTGGCGAGAGACCCAGTACTTC.

J is TRBJ2-1 and V is TRBV3-1 (or the pseudogene TRBV3-2), with 7 bases identical to TRBD1. The CDR3 loop spans 15 amino acids. Trimming at V came to 0 bases and at J to 4 bases, leaving 3 bases not matched to a gene. CDR1 and CDR2 from the germline V gene are LGHDT and YNNKEL (reference sequence). The DNA for the CDR3 is TGTGCCAGCAGCCAAGATAGGGGGCAATACAATGAGCAGTTCTTC. Translation: CASSQDRGQYNEQFF.

This sequence joins TRBV5-1 and TRBJ2-4; TRBD1 aligns across 7 bases. V was pared by 4 bases and J by 4 bases, with 11 bases of the junction left unmatched. The CDR3 is 16 residues long. From germline, CDR1 is SGHRS and CDR2 YFSETQ. CDR3 amino acids: CASSPKWGQIKNIQYF. The DNA for the CDR3 is TGCGCCAGCAGCCCCAAATGGGGACAGATAAAAAACATTCAGTACTTC.

This clone was seen once. This chain joins TRBV2 and TRBJ2-5; 12 nucleotides line up with TRBD1. Looked up from germline, CDR1 is SNHLY and CDR2 is FYNNEI. V trimming: 3 bases; J trimming: 5 bases; junction bases outside the gene matches: 7. The CDR3 loop spans 16 amino acids. Here the CDR3 DNA reads TGTGCCAGCAGTGACGGGACAGGGGGCCAGTGGGAGACCCAGTACTTC. Translation gives CASSDGTGGQWETQYF.